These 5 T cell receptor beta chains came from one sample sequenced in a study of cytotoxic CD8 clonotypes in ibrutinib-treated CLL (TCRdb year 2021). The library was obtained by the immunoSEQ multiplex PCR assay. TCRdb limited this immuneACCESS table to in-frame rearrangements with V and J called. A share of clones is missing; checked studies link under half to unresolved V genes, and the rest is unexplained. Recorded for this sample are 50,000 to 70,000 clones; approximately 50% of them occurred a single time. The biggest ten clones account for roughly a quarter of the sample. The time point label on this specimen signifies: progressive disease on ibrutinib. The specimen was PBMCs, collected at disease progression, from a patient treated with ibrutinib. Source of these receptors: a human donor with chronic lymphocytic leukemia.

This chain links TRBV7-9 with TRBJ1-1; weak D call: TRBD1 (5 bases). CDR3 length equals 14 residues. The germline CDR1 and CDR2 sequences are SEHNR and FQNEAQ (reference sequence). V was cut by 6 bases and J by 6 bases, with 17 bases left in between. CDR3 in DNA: TGTGCCAGCAGAACCCAAAACGAAGGGGCTGAAGCTTTCTTT. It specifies CASRTQNEGAEAFF.

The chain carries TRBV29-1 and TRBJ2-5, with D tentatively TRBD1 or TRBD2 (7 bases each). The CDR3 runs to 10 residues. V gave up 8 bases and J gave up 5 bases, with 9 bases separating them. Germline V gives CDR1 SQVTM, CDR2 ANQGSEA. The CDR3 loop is CSQGGETQYF. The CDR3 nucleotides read TGCAGCCAGGGGGGGGAGACCCAGTACTTC.

The CDR3 protein is CAWRQGQGAGNEKLFF. The CDR3 DNA reads as TGTGCCTGGAGGCAGGGACAGGGGGCCGGTAATGAAAAACTGTTTTTT. The genes are TRBV30 and TRBJ1-4, with 12 bases aligning to TRBD1. From germline, CDR1 is GTSNPN and CDR2 SVGIG (reference sequence). V gave up 3 bases and J gave up 4 bases; unmatched junction bases: 6. The CDR3 sequence is 16 residues long.

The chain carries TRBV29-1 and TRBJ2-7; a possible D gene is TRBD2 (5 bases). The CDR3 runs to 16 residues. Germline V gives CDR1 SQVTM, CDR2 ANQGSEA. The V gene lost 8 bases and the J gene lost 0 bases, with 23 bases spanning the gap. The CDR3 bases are TGCAGCAGTTTCCACCTCTGGCAGCGGTTCTCCTACGAGCAGTACTTC. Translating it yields CSSFHLWQRFSYEQYF.

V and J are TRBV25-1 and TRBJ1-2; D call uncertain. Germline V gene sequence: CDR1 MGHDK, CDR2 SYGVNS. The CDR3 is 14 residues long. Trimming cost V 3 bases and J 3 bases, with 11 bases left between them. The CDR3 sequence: CASSDPLRDYGYTF. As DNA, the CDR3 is TGTGCCAGCAGTGACCCTCTTAGGGACTATGGCTACACCTTC.